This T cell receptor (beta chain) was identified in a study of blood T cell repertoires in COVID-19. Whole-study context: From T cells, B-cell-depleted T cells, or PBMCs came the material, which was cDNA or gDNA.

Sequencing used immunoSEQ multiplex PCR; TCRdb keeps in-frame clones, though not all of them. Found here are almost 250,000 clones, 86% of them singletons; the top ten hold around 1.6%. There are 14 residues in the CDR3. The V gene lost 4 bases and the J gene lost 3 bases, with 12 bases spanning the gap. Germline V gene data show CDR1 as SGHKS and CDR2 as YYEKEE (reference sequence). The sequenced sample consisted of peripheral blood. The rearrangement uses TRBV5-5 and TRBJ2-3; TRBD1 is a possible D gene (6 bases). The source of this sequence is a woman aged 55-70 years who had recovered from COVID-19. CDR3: CASSPHDRTDTQYF. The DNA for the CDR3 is TGTGCCAGCAGCCCCCACGACAGGACAGATACGCAGTATTTT.